The clone carrying this T cell receptor beta chain was recorded many times. These data are taken from a study of blood T cell repertoires in COVID-19. Study context: Specimens from acute and convalescent COVID-19 originated in the United States, Italy and Spain. T cells, B-cell-depleted T cells, or PBMCs supplied cDNA or gDNA.

CDR1 SGHNT and CDR2 YYREEE come from the germline V gene (reference sequence). The length of the CDR3 is 14 residues. The V and J ends lost 6 bases and 3 bases, in that order; junction bases with no gene match: 7. In the study's own analysis: Reference gene primers were amplified, and this amplification served to estimate nucleated cell counts. The data were produced by immunoSEQ multiplex PCR, yet TCRdb's version contains in-frame clones alone and is incomplete. D and trimming come from the DNA, and the V and J calls and clone size come from that table. Here the sample spans approximately 240,000 clones, about 85% being singletons.

Sequencing was performed on peripheral blood. This receptor was taken from a man aged 45 to 65 who had recovered from COVID-19. J is TRBJ2-3 and V is TRBV5-4, with TRBD1 identical over 7 bases. This CDR3 reads CASKGNRGTDTQYF. The CDR3 nucleotides read TGTGCCAGCAAGGGGAACAGGGGAACAGATACGCAGTATTTT.